A single T cell receptor (beta chain) is shown here with its context. The data are from a study of blood T cell repertoires in COVID-19. Overall study context: The United States, Italy and Spain were the sources of the acute and convalescent COVID-19 samples.

The CDR3 spans 13 residues. Germline V lookup: CDR1 MNHEY, CDR2 SMNVEV (reference sequence). Losses at the gene ends were 5 bases for V and 4 bases for J; bases not matched to a gene: 3. In the authors' workflow: Estimation of nucleated cell counts was performed using reference gene primer amplification. TCRdb keeps only in-frame clones here, not all; method: immunoSEQ multiplex PCR. That table furnishes V, J and clone size, whereas the DNA furnished D and trimming. The repertoire holds 100,000 or so clones, with roughly 72% as singletons. This clonotype originated in an older man with acute or convalescent COVID-19. The V gene is TRBV27, the J gene TRBJ1-2; 8 nucleotides match TRBD1. Sequenced sample: peripheral blood. This chain's CDR3 is CASSNDRGYGYTF. The CDR3 nucleotides read TGTGCCAGCAGTAACGACAGGGGCTATGGCTACACCTTC.